This TCR beta chain was recorded in a study of regulatory T cells in long-lasting Graves disease. This clonotype has just one count. Its antigen is not known. V was pared by 5 bases and J by 4 bases, with 15 bases between. Germline values: CDR1 MNHEY, CDR2 SMNVEV (reference sequence). This CDR3 has 15 residues. Arm-PCR of CDR3 regions and iRepertoire HTBI primers were used to build TCR beta libraries. Original data processing: Samples jointly harbored fewer than 70 TRBV and 14 to 15 TRBJ segments. One entry per CDR3 protein, called by TCRdb with MiXCR from the multiplex PCR reads. The V and J calls reflect TCRdb's pipeline rather than the authors' work. The table has hundreds of thousands of distinct CDR3 sequences, roughly a sixth seen once. Study-wide findings and caveats: The TCR repertoire of persistent Graves' patients was less diverse than that of newly diagnosed ones.

Specified time point: newly diagnosed GD, antithyroid drugs for less than 3 months. There was RNA extracted from PBMCs, and the TCR library was made from it. This TCR was recovered from a female donor with Graves disease. Material: peripheral blood mononuclear cells (PBMCs), obtained at new diagnosis, from a patient treated with antithyroid drugs. The chain combines TRBV27 with TRBJ2-1; TRBD2 might be the D (6 bases). CDR3: CASSNPGLAYNEQFF. Here the CDR3 DNA reads TGTGCCAGCAGTAACCCGGGACTTGCTTACAATGAGCAGTTCTTC.